These 19 T cell receptor beta chains originate from one sample sequenced in a study of blood T cell repertoires in COVID-19. Profiling relied on immunoSEQ multiplex PCR, and the TCRdb table lists in-frame clones only, not all of them. The sample contains about 89,000 clones, about two thirds of which appear only once. Sample: peripheral blood. These receptors all come from an elderly woman with acute or convalescent COVID-19.

The chain uses TRBV9 and TRBJ1-4; 7 bases match TRBD1. The V gene end was trimmed by 5 bases and the J gene end by 8 bases; junction bases not matched to a gene: 9. The CDR3 has 14 residues. The germline CDR1 and CDR2 sequences are SGDLS and YYNGEE. The CDR3 spells CASSFGQAREKLFF. CDR3 nucleotides: TGTGCCAGCAGTTTTGGACAGGCACGGGAAAAACTGTTTTTT.

This rearrangement joins TRBV10-3 to TRBJ1-2; maybe TRBD1 (6 bases). V lost 0 bases and J 4 bases, leaving 12 bases between the germline ends. Germline-derived CDR1 and CDR2 are ENHRY and SYGVKD. The CDR3 spans 15 residues. The CDR3 here is CAISESPGESYGYTF. CDR3 bases: TGTGCCATCAGTGAGTCGCCAGGGGAAAGCTATGGCTACACCTTC.

The J gene is TRBJ2-7, the V gene TRBV7-2; 7 bases are shared with TRBD1. V dropped 5 bases and J dropped 3; count of bases not matched to a gene: 7. Germline V gene data show CDR1 as SGHTA and CDR2 as FQGNSA. This CDR3 comprises 14 residues. CDR3 in DNA: TGTGCCAGCAGCGTGACGGGACAGATCTACGAGCAGTACTTC. Amino acid sequence: CASSVTGQIYEQYF.

The chain uses TRBV18 and TRBJ1-5; D is ambiguous. Germline V CDR1 and CDR2: KGHSH, LQKENI. CDR3 length: 13 residues. V lost 6 bases to trimming and J lost 8 bases, with 14 bases between them. CDR3 sequence: CASSGLRIEPQHF. The CDR3 DNA is TGTGCCAGCTCCGGACTGAGGATTGAGCCCCAGCATTTT.

V is TRBV29-1 and J is TRBJ1-1; 8 bases line up with TRBD1. The CDR3 has 13 amino acids. Per germline, CDR1 SQVTM and CDR2 ANQGSEA. V lost 7 bases, J lost 0 bases, and 4 bases stayed unmatched. CDR3 nucleotides: TGCAGCGCCGCGGACAGGGTGAACACTGAAGCTTTCTTT. This encodes CSAADRVNTEAFF.

Many counts were recorded for this clone. V is TRBV19 and J is TRBJ2-3; D not certain. Between the trimmed V and J ends, which lost 9 bases and 5 bases, there was a span of 9 bases. CDR3 length: 11 amino acids. Looked up from germline, CDR1 is LNHDA and CDR2 is SQIVND (reference sequence). DNA of the CDR3: TGTGCCAGCGAGGCGTTAGATACGCAGTATTTT. This translates into CASEALDTQYF.

The J gene is TRBJ2-6, the V gene TRBV6-2 or TRBV6-3; D is ambiguous. V was shortened by 5 bases and J by 1 base, with 9 bases between the two germline ends. This CDR3 is built from 15 residues. Germline values: CDR1 MNHEY, CDR2 SVGEGT. The CDR3 protein is CASSLIASGANVLTF. The CDR3 DNA is TGTGCCAGCAGTCTAATAGCTTCTGGGGCCAACGTCCTGACTTTC.

The chain carries TRBV2 and TRBJ2-5; D call uncertain. The CDR3 consists of 11 residues. The germline V gene has CDR1 SNHLY and CDR2 FYNNEI. Trimming pared 5 bases from V and 5 bases from J, leaving 6 bases between. In nucleotides, the CDR3 is TGTGCCAGCAGTTCTTATGAGACCCAGTACTTC. Protein: CASSSYETQYF. The full variable domain, its missing parts supplied by reference TRBV2 and TRBJ2-5, is EPEVTQTPSHQVTQMGQEVILRCVPISNHLYFYWYRQILGQKVEFLVSFYNNEISEKSEIFDDQFSVERPDGSNFTLKIRSTKLEDSAMYFCASSSYETQYFGPGTRLLVL.

The chain has TRBV7-9 and TRBJ2-3; tentative D call: TRBD1 (6 bases). The CDR3 is 16 residues long. Germline V lookup: CDR1 SEHNR, CDR2 FQNEAQ (reference sequence). The germline V and J ends were trimmed by 3 bases and 0 bases, with 13 bases remaining between them. Here the CDR3 reads CASSFRRGASTDTQYF. CDR3 sequence (DNA): TGTGCCAGCAGCTTCCGCAGGGGCGCTAGCACAGATACGCAGTATTTT.

This sequence joins TRBV19 and TRBJ1-2; 7 bases align to TRBD1. Germline V CDR1 and CDR2: LNHDA, SQIVND (reference sequence). J lost 5 bases, V lost 9 bases, and 6 bases had no gene match. The CDR3 totals 12 residues. The CDR3 region is CASRKGAYGYTF. The DNA of the CDR3 is TGTGCCAGCAGAAAGGGGGCATATGGCTACACCTTC.

This chain links TRBV9 with TRBJ1-1; TRBD1 matches 9 bases. The germline CDR1 and CDR2 sequences are SGDLS and YYNGEE. The CDR3 runs to 15 residues. Losses at the gene ends were 2 bases for V and 4 bases for J; bases not matched to a gene: 6. The CDR3 here is CASSVGTGLSTEAFF. The CDR3 coding sequence is TGTGCCAGCAGCGTCGGGACAGGGTTAAGCACTGAAGCTTTCTTT.

This clone was seen once. V is TRBV3-1 (or the pseudogene TRBV3-2) and J is TRBJ2-1, with a possible D match to TRBD2 (5 bases). The ends were cut back, 0 bases at V and 2 bases at J, with 8 bases in the middle. CDR3 length equals 15 residues. The germline CDR1 and CDR2 sequences are LGHDT and YNNKEL (reference sequence). This CDR3 is CASSQDAGPYNEQFF. CDR3 coding DNA: TGTGCCAGCAGCCAAGATGCGGGCCCCTACAATGAGCAGTTCTTC.

The chain links TRBV18 to TRBJ2-1; TRBD1 might be the D (5 bases). Trimming left V 2 bases short and J 7 bases short, with 12 bases between. CDR3 length: 14 residues. In germline, CDR1 is KGHSH, CDR2 LQKENI. The CDR3 loop is CASSPVAGWNEQFF. For the CDR3, the DNA is TGTGCCAGCTCACCAGTGGCAGGGTGGAATGAGCAGTTCTTC.

The rearrangement joins TRBV18 to TRBJ1-1; the match to TRBD1 covers 7 bases. This CDR3 region has 18 residues. CDR1 KGHSH and CDR2 LQKENI come from the germline V gene. The trim removed 6 bases at V and 0 bases at J, leaving 16 bases unmatched. This CDR3 is CASSRVLTGPLMNTEAFF. The DNA for the CDR3 is TGTGCCAGCTCCCGGGTGTTGACAGGGCCGCTAATGAACACTGAAGCTTTCTTT.

The chain couples TRBV30 to TRBJ1-4; 11 bases are shared with TRBD1. Germline assignment: CDR1 GTSNPN and CDR2 SVGIG (reference sequence). V dropped 2 bases and J dropped 6; count of bases not matched to a gene: 5. The CDR3 loop spans 15 amino acids. CDR3 loop: CAWSPWDRGDEKLFF. The DNA for the CDR3 is TGTGCCTGGAGTCCCTGGGACAGGGGGGATGAAAAACTGTTTTTT.

The chain links TRBV6-2 or TRBV6-3 to TRBJ2-3; 9 bases align to TRBD2. In germline, CDR1 is MNHEY, CDR2 SVGEGT. The CDR3 totals 15 residues. V lost 5 bases to trimming and J lost 0 bases; unmatched junction nucleotides: 3. The CDR3 nucleotides are TGTGCCAGCAGTAAGACTAGCGGAAGCACAGATACGCAGTATTTT. It codes for CASSKTSGSTDTQYF.

The genes are TRBV11-2 and TRBJ1-2; D is possibly TRBD1 (6 bases). The CDR3 totals 14 residues. Germline V gives CDR1 SGHAT, CDR2 FQNNGV. Trimming took off 1 base at V and 8 bases at J, with 14 bases between the two ends. CDR3 DNA: TGTGCCAGCAGCTTAGGGAAGAACAGGGCCGGCTACACCTTC. The encoded protein is CASSLGKNRAGYTF.

V is TRBV2 and J is TRBJ1-2; 7 bases are shared with TRBD1. The CDR3 runs to 14 residues. V was clipped by 2 bases and J by 7 bases; unmatched bases: 7. Germline CDR1 reads SNHLY; CDR2 reads FYNNEI. CDR3 nucleotides: TGTGCCAGCAGTGAACAGACAGGGATTCTTGGCTACACCTTC. Its protein is CASSEQTGILGYTF.

DNA of the CDR3: TGTGCCAGCAGGTCACAGGGGGCGGGCCATTTACTAAACTATGGCTACACCTTC. Translating it yields CASRSQGAGHLLNYGYTF. The chain uses TRBV7-2 and TRBJ1-2; the match to TRBD1 covers 9 bases. The CDR3 sequence is 18 residues long. V dropped 6 bases and J dropped 2; count of bases not matched to a gene: 16. Germline CDR1 is SGHTA and CDR2 is FQGNSA.